These 16 T cell receptor beta chains share one sample of origin, sequenced in a study of blood T cells in healthy people across ages. The second PCR ran roughly 6 to 11 cycles with a sample-barcoded 5' primer and J-beta primers. TCRdb redid the calling of the 5' RACE reads with MiXCR, one entry per CDR3 protein. Of around 670,000 distinct CDR3 sequences detected, under 30% appear once; the ten largest clones hold less than 20%. The sequenced material came from blood. The source is a woman of 80 years or more in good health.

The CDR3, as DNA: TGTGCCACCAGTGTGGGACAGGGCACCGGGGAGCTGTTTTTT. It encodes CATSVGQGTGELFF. V usage is TRBV24-1 and J usage is TRBJ2-2; TRBD1 aligns across 9 bases. The CDR3 is made up of 14 amino acids. Trimming at V came to 5 bases and at J to 4 bases, leaving 1 base not matched to a gene. CDR1 and CDR2 (germline): KGHDR, SFDVKD.

Note on this clonotype: Possible read error: a much larger clone is one base away. V and J are TRBV12-3 or TRBV12-4 and TRBJ2-3, with a tentative D call TRBD2 (5 bases). This CDR3 region has 16 residues. The CDR3 spells CAGSLALSGRAVTQYF. The CDR3 DNA is TGTGCCGGCAGTTTAGCGCTATCGGGTAGGGCCGTTACGCAGTATTTT.

This clonotype was seen a handful of times. This sequence joins TRBV3-1 and TRBJ1-1, with 8 bases aligning to TRBD1. The germline V gene has CDR1 LGHDT and CDR2 YNNKEL (reference sequence). The CDR3 is 18 residues long. Trimming took 5 bases from V and 2 from J; bases not matched to a gene: 16. The CDR3 DNA is TGTGCCAGCAGCGACTCCCCAGGGGGCGCGGGTTTTAACACTGAAGCTTTCTTT. This translates into CASSDSPGGAGFNTEAFF.

This clonotype occurred many times. The V gene is TRBV4-3, the J gene TRBJ1-5; no reliable D call. V lost 5 bases and J lost 2, with 13 bases in between. The CDR3 consists of 15 residues. Germline CDR1 LGHNA, CDR2 YSLEER. The CDR3 loop is CASSYQIGGNQPQHF. The DNA for the CDR3 is TGCGCCAGCAGCTACCAGATAGGCGGCAATCAGCCCCAGCATTTT.

This clonotype appeared a few times. V usage is TRBV30 and J usage is TRBJ2-7, with D perhaps TRBD1 (5 bases). Germline V gives CDR1 GTSNPN, CDR2 SVGIG (reference sequence). CDR3 size: 13 residues. The V end lost 3 bases, the J end lost 5 bases, and 14 bases lay between the germline ends. The chain's CDR3 is CAWRAGLGHEQYF. CDR3 sequence (DNA): TGTGCCTGGAGAGCAGGATTGGGGCACGAGCAGTACTTC.

This clonotype was counted many times. This sequence joins TRBV9 and TRBJ1-2; no clear D. Trimming shortened V by 4 bases and J by 8 bases, and 15 bases separated the two germline ends. This CDR3 is built from 13 residues. The germline V gene has CDR1 SGDLS and CDR2 YYNGEE. CDR3 loop: CASSPGVGRGYTF. CDR3 bases: TGTGCCAGCAGCCCCGGGGTGGGTCGCGGCTACACCTTC.

This clonotype has just a few counts. The rearrangement uses TRBV28 and TRBJ2-3; D is undetermined. CDR1 is MDHEN and CDR2 is SYDVKM in the germline V gene. V shed 9 bases and J shed 0 bases, with 7 bases lying between them. This CDR3 contains 12 residues. CDR3 amino acids: CASQASTDTQYF. In DNA, the CDR3 is TGTGCCAGTCAGGCTAGCACAGATACGCAGTATTTT.

This clonotype showed up many times. The genes are TRBV5-1 and TRBJ1-1; tentatively, D is TRBD1 (5 bases). The CDR3 is 13 amino acids. Germline loops: CDR1 SGHRS, CDR2 YFSETQ. V was trimmed by 4 bases and J by 5 bases, leaving 12 bases between them. In DNA, the CDR3 is TGCGCCAGCAGCGGTTTGGGGGAGACTGAAGCTTTCTTT. Protein product: CASSGLGETEAFF.

This clonotype came up a few times. The chain employs TRBV30 and TRBJ2-5; 9 nucleotides match TRBD1. The CDR3 loop spans 13 amino acids. The ends lost 7 bases at V and 11 bases at J; junction bases unmatched: 14. Germline V gene lookup returns CDR1 GTSNPN and CDR2 SVGIG (reference sequence). The CDR3 coding sequence is TGTGCCTCTACAGGGGGCCGGGGGGATGAGCAGTACTTC. It encodes CASTGGRGDEQYF.

This clonotype has only a few counts. The chain has TRBV11-1 and TRBJ2-5; 10 nucleotides line up with TRBD2. Per germline, CDR1 SGHAT and CDR2 FQDESV (reference sequence). The CDR3 is made up of 14 amino acids. J was trimmed by 2 bases and V by 5 bases; bases with no gene match: 2. The CDR3 DNA follows: TGTGCCAGCAGCAAGACTAGCGGGCAAGAGACCCAGTACTTC. Its protein product is CASSKTSGQETQYF.

This clonotype was picked up a small number of times. A much larger clonotype is one base distant, so this may be a read error. The chain carries TRBV7-9 and TRBJ2-1; maybe TRBD2 (6 bases). With 5 bases removed from V and 5 bases from J, the gap between germline ends came to 22 bases. The CDR3 is 17 residues long. Germline V gives CDR1 SEHNR, CDR2 FQNEAQ (reference sequence). CDR3 DNA: TGTGCCAGCAGCCCGATAACGGGGGAAAGAGGGGACAATGAGCAGTTCTTC. Encoded protein: CASSPITGERGDNEQFF.

This clonotype was counted at least ten times. The chain joins TRBV5-1 to TRBJ1-5; 8 nucleotides agree with TRBD1. The trim removed 4 bases at V and 3 bases at J, leaving 6 bases unmatched. CDR3 length: 15 residues. In germline, CDR1 is SGHRS, CDR2 YFSETQ. In nucleotides, the CDR3 is TGCGCCAGCAGCGCAGGGGGCTCTTTCAATCAGCCCCAGCATTTT. Encoded protein: CASSAGGSFNQPQHF.

The chain links TRBV30 to TRBJ1-3, with D hard to call. V shed 5 bases and J shed 0 bases, with 5 bases lying between them. The germline V gene has CDR1 GTSNPN and CDR2 SVGIG (reference sequence). CDR3 size: 12 residues. CDR3 protein: CAWRHSGNTIYF. The CDR3 DNA reads as TGTGCCTGGCGGCACTCTGGAAACACCATATATTTT.

As for this clonotype: A read error may be the cause here, since a much bigger clone is one base away. The V gene is TRBV9, the J gene TRBJ2-5; D is perhaps TRBD1 (5 bases). From germline, CDR1 is SGDLS and CDR2 YYNGEE. V was shortened by 7 bases and J by 2 bases, with 15 bases between the two germline ends. The CDR3 sequence is 14 residues long. The CDR3 DNA follows: TGTGCCAGCTCCAATGGCCGGACACAAGAGACCCAGTACTTC. Translation: CASSNGRTQETQYF. Full variable domain (rest looked up from reference TRBV9 and TRBJ2-5): DSGVTQTPKHLITATGQRVTLRCSPRSGDLSVYWYQQSLDQGLQFLIQYYNGEERAKGNILERFSAQQFPDLHSELNLSSLELGDSALYFCASSNGRTQETQYFGPGTRLLVL.

The V gene is TRBV7-3, the J gene TRBJ2-1; perhaps D is TRBD1 or TRBD2 (6 bases each). Germline assignment: CDR1 SGHTA and CDR2 FQGTGA. The V end lost 5 bases, the J end lost 10 bases, and 21 bases lay between the germline ends. This CDR3 has 15 amino acids. In nucleotides, the CDR3 is TGTGCCAGCAGCCAAGCAGGGACGGGGGCCTACGAGCAGTTCTTC. This gives the protein CASSQAGTGAYEQFF.

This clonotype appeared many times. The J gene is TRBJ1-5, the V gene TRBV5-6; the D gene is possibly TRBD1 (5 bases). Germline CDR1 SGHDT, CDR2 YYEEEE. The V end lost 0 bases, the J end lost 3 bases, and 10 bases lay between the germline ends. CDR3 length: 15 residues. CDR3 bases: TGTGCCAGCAGCTTGGCCCCAGGGACCAATCAGCCCCAGCATTTT. This codes for CASSLAPGTNQPQHF.